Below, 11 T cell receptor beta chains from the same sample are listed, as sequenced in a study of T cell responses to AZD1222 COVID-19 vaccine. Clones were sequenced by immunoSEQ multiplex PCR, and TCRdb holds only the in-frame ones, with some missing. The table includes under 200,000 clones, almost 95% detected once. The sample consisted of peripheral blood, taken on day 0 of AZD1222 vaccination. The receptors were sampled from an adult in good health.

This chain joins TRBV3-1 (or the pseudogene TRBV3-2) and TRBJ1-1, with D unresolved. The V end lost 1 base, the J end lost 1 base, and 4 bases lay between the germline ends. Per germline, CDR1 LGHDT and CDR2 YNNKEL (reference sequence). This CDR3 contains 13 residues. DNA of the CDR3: TGTGCCAGCAGCCAAGGAGGGAACACTGAAGCTTTCTTT. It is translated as CASSQGGNTEAFF.

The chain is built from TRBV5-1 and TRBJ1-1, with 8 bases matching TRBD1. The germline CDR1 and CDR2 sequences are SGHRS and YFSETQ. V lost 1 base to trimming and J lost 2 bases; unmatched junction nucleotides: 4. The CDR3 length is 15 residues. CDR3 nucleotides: TGCGCCAGCAGCTTGTCGACAGGGGTTAACACTGAAGCTTTCTTT. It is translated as CASSLSTGVNTEAFF.

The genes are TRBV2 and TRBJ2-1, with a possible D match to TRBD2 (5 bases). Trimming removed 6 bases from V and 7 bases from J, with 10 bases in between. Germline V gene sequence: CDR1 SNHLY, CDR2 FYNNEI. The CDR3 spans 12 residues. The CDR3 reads CASSIWENEQFF. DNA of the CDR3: TGTGCCAGCAGCATATGGGAGAATGAGCAGTTCTTC.

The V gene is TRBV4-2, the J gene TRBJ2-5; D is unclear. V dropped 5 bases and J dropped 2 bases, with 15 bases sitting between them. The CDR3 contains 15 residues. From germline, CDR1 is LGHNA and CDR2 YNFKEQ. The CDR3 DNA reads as TGTGCCAGCAGCTCATCGGACGGTACTCAAGAGACCCAGTACTTC. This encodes CASSSSDGTQETQYF.

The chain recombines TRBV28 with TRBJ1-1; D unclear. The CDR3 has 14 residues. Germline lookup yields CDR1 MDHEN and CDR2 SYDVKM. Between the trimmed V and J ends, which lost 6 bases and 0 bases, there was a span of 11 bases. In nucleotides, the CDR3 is TGTGCCAGCAGAGTGACCAGCATGAACACTGAAGCTTTCTTT. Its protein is CASRVTSMNTEAFF. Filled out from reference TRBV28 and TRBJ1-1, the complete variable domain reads DVKVTQSSRYLVKRTGEKVFLECVQDMDHENMFWYRQDPGLGLRLIYFSYDVKMKEKGDIPEGYSVSREKKERFSLILESASTNQTSMYLCASRVTSMNTEAFFGQGTRLTVV.

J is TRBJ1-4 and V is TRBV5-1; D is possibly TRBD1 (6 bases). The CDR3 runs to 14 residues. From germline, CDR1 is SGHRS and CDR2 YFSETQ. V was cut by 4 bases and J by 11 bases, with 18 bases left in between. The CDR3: CASSLGQTSGKLFF. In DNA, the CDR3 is TGCGCCAGCAGCCTAGGACAGACATCCGGGAAACTGTTTTTT.

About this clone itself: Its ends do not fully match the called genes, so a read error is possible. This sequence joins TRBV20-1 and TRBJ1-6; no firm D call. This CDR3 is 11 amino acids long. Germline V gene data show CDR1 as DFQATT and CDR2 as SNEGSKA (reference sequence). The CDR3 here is CSAGDNSPLHF. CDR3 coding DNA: TGCAGTGCTGGAGATAATTCACCCCTCCACTTT.

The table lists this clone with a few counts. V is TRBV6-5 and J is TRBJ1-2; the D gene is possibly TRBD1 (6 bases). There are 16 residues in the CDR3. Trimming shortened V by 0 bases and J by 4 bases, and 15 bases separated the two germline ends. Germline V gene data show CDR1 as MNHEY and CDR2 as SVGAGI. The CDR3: CASSYSSPGAGYGYTF. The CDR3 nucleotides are TGTGCCAGCAGTTACTCGTCTCCGGGGGCAGGCTATGGCTACACCTTC.

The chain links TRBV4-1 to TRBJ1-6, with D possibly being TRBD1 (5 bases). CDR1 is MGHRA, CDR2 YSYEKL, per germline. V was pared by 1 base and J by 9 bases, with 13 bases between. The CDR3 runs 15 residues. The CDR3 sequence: CASSQAPHGGSPLHF. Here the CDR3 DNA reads TGCGCCAGCAGCCAAGCGCCCCACGGGGGTTCACCCCTCCACTTT.

CDR3 sequence: CASSEGRVSYNEQFF. DNA of the CDR3: TGTGCCAGCAGCGAGGGGCGGGTCTCCTACAATGAGCAGTTCTTC. V and J are TRBV11-3 and TRBJ2-1; TRBD1 or TRBD2 may be the D gene (5 bases each). V lost 5 bases, J lost 0 bases, and 11 bases lay in between. The germline V gene has CDR1 SGHNT and CDR2 YENEEA. The CDR3 contains 15 residues.

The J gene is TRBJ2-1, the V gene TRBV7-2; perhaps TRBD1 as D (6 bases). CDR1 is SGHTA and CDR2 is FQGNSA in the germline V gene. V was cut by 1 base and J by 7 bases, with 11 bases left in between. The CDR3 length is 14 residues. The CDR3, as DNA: TGTGCCAGCAGCTTAGGGCCAGACAGGAATGAGCAGTTCTTC. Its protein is CASSLGPDRNEQFF. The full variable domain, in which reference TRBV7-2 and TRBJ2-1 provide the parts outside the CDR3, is GAGVSQSPSNKVTEKGKDVELRCDPISGHTALYWYRQSLGQGLEFLIYFQGNSAPDKSGLPSDRFSAERTGGSVSTLTIQRTQQEDSAVYLCASSLGPDRNEQFFGPGTRLTVL.